These 3 T cell receptor beta chains were all obtained from the same sample, sequenced in a study of cytomegalovirus exposure and HLA in healthy donors. Use of 60 Vbeta and 13 Jbeta primers characterized the PCR. TCRdb keeps only in-frame clones here, not all; method: immunoSEQ multiplex PCR. Found here are around 200,000 clones, roughly four fifths of them singletons; the top ten hold 2.5% to 3.5%. The sequencing sample was made of PBMCs. The source of these receptors is a male donor in good health and CMV-seronegative.

Only one count was recorded for this clone. V gene TRBV13 combines with J gene TRBJ2-5; 7 nucleotides line up with TRBD2. The J call may be incorrect, as the DNA end agrees better with TRBJ2-7. Per germline, CDR1 PRHDT and CDR2 FYEKMQ (reference sequence). The CDR3 is made up of 16 amino acids. CDR3 region: CASSSSMRLAAYEQYF. The DNA of the CDR3 is TGTGCCAGCAGCTCATCAATGCGGCTAGCGGCCTACGAGCAGTACTTC.

The V gene is TRBV5-1, the J gene TRBJ2-3, with 11 bases matching TRBD2. Germline-derived CDR1 and CDR2 are SGHRS and YFSETQ. The CDR3 length is 15 residues. V lost 4 bases, J lost 4 bases, and 5 bases stayed unmatched. For the CDR3, the DNA is TGCGCCAGCAGCGTGTTAGCGGGAGGGCCAGATACGCAGTATTTT. It is translated as CASSVLAGGPDTQYF.

The chain recombines TRBV6-1 with TRBJ2-1; D may be TRBD2 (6 bases). The CDR3 has 13 amino acids. Germline CDR1 and CDR2: MNHNS and SASEGT. V shed 6 bases and J shed 4 bases, with 10 bases lying between them. The CDR3 coding sequence is TGTGCCAGCAGGCGGGACCAATACAATGAGCAGTTCTTC. It is translated as CASRRDQYNEQFF.